This TCR beta chain was identified in a study of cytomegalovirus exposure and HLA in healthy donors. Study-level results: Serostatus for CMV was the only available immune exposure information. The authors enumerated 150 to 200 TCR beta chains as linked to cytomegalovirus.

The primer mix had 60 Vbeta and 13 Jbeta primers. This table comes from immunoSEQ multiplex PCR, and its TCRdb copy is limited to in-frame clones, with some not included. The sample carries some 170,000 clones, under 85% recorded once. With respect to this clone: Its antigen is unidentified.

The CDR3 contains 15 residues. Germline assignment: CDR1 LNHDA and CDR2 SQIVND (reference sequence). Trimming pared 3 bases from V and 10 bases from J, leaving 16 bases between. This sequence joins TRBV19 and TRBJ1-6; perhaps TRBD1 as D (5 bases). Specimen: PBMCs. This receptor was identified in a human donor in good health. As DNA, the CDR3 is TGTGCCAGTAGTATTTCGTCCTCAGGGCAGTCACCCCTCCACTTT. Translation gives CASSISSSGQSPLHF.